This T cell receptor beta chain was identified during a study of long-term antiretroviral therapy in people with HIV. General study points: Across all time points, the repertoire was dominated by clones that expanded before ART. Viral resistance, ART adherence and therapy changes all lacked available data. Repertoires with HIV possessed tighter CDR3 length spans than those of controls.

Running of the v3.0 immunoSEQ assay took place at survey level. This table comes from immunoSEQ multiplex PCR, and its TCRdb copy is limited to in-frame clones, with some not included. The sample lists about 29,000 clones, roughly 96% occurring once. Germline V CDR1 and CDR2: LGHNT, FRNRAP. V dropped 2 bases and J dropped 4 bases, with 5 bases sitting between them. The CDR3 consists of 12 residues. Concerning this clone itself: Its target is unknown.

At least one PBMC sample before ART and at least two after were required. The TCR sequence derives from a man aged 30 to 45 with HIV. The V and J genes are TRBV12-5 and TRBJ1-1; no clear D. Sequenced material: unsorted PBMCs, taken 5.3 years after starting antiretroviral therapy. CDR3: CASGLKFTEAFF. The CDR3 DNA sequence: TGTGCTAGTGGTTTGAAGTTCACTGAAGCTTTCTTT.